Listed below are T cell receptor beta chains from one sample, sequenced in a study of cytomegalovirus exposure and HLA in healthy donors. Sequencing used immunoSEQ multiplex PCR; TCRdb keeps in-frame clones, though not all of them. The sample records about 280,000 clones, approximately 87% being singletons. The sequencing input was PBMCs. The receptors stem from a woman younger than 30 in good health and CMV-seronegative. CDR3s include the opening cysteine and the closing phenylalanine or tryptophan. D genes are given only for firm matches. Clone size is not always given. Where it is, it says once, few, many or a class for expanded clones.

D,J,V,size,DNA,CDR3
TRBD2,TRBJ2-7,TRBV5-4,once,TGTGCCAGCAGCTTGAAGACTAGCGGGAGTTACGAGCAGTACTTC,CASSLKTSGSYEQYF
-,TRBJ2-2,TRBV21-1,-,TGTGCCAGCAGCAAAGGGCCGCGACAGAACACCGGGGAGCTGTTTTTT,CASSKGPRQNTGELFF
-,TRBJ1-1,TRBV30,once,TGTGCCTGGAGTGTACGGGGAGGGAACACTGAAGCTTTCTTT,CAWSVRGGNTEAFF
-,TRBJ2-2,TRBV25-1,-,TGTGCCAGCAGTGAATCGGGGTACACCGGGGAGCTGTTTTTT,CASSESGYTGELFF
-,TRBJ2-2,TRBV19,few,TGTGCCAGTAGTTCTACCGGGGAGCTGTTTTTT,CASSSTGELFF
TRBD2,TRBJ2-7,TRBV27,-,TGTGCCAGCAGCCAGACTAGCGGGAGTGTTTGGATGGTAGACGAGCAGTACTTC,CASSQTSGSVWMVDEQYF
TRBD2,TRBJ2-7,TRBV6-5,-,TGTGCCAGCACCGGACTAGCGGGAGCGTACGAGCAGTACTTC,CASTGLAGAYEQYF
TRBD2,TRBJ2-7,TRBV28,-,TGTGCCAGCAGCCTGGGACTAGCGGGAGGGCCCTCGGTGAAGCAGTACTTC,CASSLGLAGGPSVKQYF
-,TRBJ2-6,TRBV9,-,TGTGCCAGCAGCGTAGGGGGCAGTGGGGCCAACGTCCTGACTTTC,CASSVGGSGANVLTF
-,TRBJ2-7,TRBV6-5,-,TGTGCCAGCAGTTACTCCGGGGAGCAGTACTTC,CASSYSGEQYF
-,TRBJ1-4,TRBV28,-,TGTGCCAGCTTCCCCGGGGTTGCAACTAATGAAAAACTGTTTTTT,CASFPGVATNEKLFF
TRBD2,TRBJ2-1,TRBV9,-,TGTGCCAGCAGCGTAGTTTCTAGCGGGTACAATGAGCAGTTCTTC,CASSVVSSGYNEQFF
TRBD1,TRBJ2-1,TRBV19,-,TGTGCCAGTCGACAGGGATACAATGAGCAGTTCTTC,CASRQGYNEQFF
-,TRBJ2-1,TRBV6-1,-,TGTGCCAGCACCATCGGGGCGGGAACCTACAATGAGCAGTTCTTC,CASTIGAGTYNEQFF
TRBD2,TRBJ2-7,TRBV15,-,TGTGCCACCAGCAGAGATAGGGCTAGCGGTTCCCGCGAGCAGTACTTC,CATSRDRASGSREQYF
-,TRBJ2-7,TRBV7-2,once,TGTGCCAGCAGCTATGGGCGGGAACACTACGAGCAGTACTTC,CASSYGREHYEQYF
-,TRBJ2-7,TRBV5-6,-,TGTGCCAGCAGCTTGCGGGGACAACCCTCCTACGAGCAGTACTTC,CASSLRGQPSYEQYF
TRBD1,TRBJ2-5,TRBV9,-,TGTGCCAGCAGCGCCAGGACAGGGGATGAGACCCAGTACTTC,CASSARTGDETQYF
-,TRBJ2-7,TRBV7-2,-,TGTGCCAGCAGCTTATCGGCGGGGACCCACTACGAGCAGTACTTC,CASSLSAGTHYEQYF
-,TRBJ1-4,TRBV28,-,TGTGCCAGCAGTCGACACGCAACTAATGAAAAACTGTTTTTT,CASSRHATNEKLFF
-,TRBJ2-7,TRBV7-8,-,TGTGCCAGCAGCTTGGAGAACCTGAGCTCCTACGAGCAGTACTTC,CASSLENLSSYEQYF
-,TRBJ1-1,TRBV28,once,TGTGCCAGCAGCCCGCTGAGGGCGAACACTGAAGCTTTCTTT,CASSPLRANTEAFF
-,TRBJ2-2,TRBV6-5,-,TGTGCCAGCAGCCCTACGTCACCCGCGGAGCTGTTTTTT,CASSPTSPAELFF
-,TRBJ1-2,TRBV28,-,TGTGCCAGCAGTTCTGAAGACAGACCTTATGGCTACACCTTC,CASSSEDRPYGYTF
TRBD2,TRBJ2-3,TRBV7-6,-,TGTGCCAGCAGCTTCCTAGCGGGAGGGACTAGCACAGATACGCAGTATTTT,CASSFLAGGTSTDTQYF
TRBD1,TRBJ1-2,TRBV6-5,-,TGTGCCAGCAGTTACAAGGGACAGTCGGACTATGGCTACACCTTC,CASSYKGQSDYGYTF
-,TRBJ2-7,TRBV2,few,TGTGCCAGTACCCAGGGGCTCTACGAGCAGTACTTC,CASTQGLYEQYF
-,TRBJ2-3,TRBV10-3,-,TGTGCCATCAGTTTACAGGGTGGGACAGATACGCAGTATTTT,CAISLQGGTDTQYF
-,TRBJ2-7,TRBV28,-,TGTGCCACACACACCAGGGACTACGAGCAGTACTTC,CATHTRDYEQYF
TRBD2,TRBJ2-7,TRBV11-2,-,TGTGCCAGCAGCCCTCAGCGAGGGCAGCGGGGGTCCTACGAGCAGTACTTC,CASSPQRGQRGSYEQYF
TRBD1,TRBJ2-3,TRBV10-1,-,TGCGCCACCCGGGGACAGGGGGCCGGAACGCAGTATTTT,CATRGQGAGTQYF
TRBD1,TRBJ1-4,TRBV9,-,TGTGCCAGCAGCGGGGGACAGGGGGCCCCAAATGAAAAACTGTTTTTT,CASSGGQGAPNEKLFF
-,TRBJ2-1,TRBV11-3,-,TGTGCCAGCAGCCTGGGGAGCAATGAGCAGTTCTTC,CASSLGSNEQFF
-,TRBJ2-7,TRBV7-6,-,TGTGCCAGCAGCTTCGGGTTCGGCGAGCAGTACTTC,CASSFGFGEQYF
-,TRBJ1-1,TRBV5-1,-,TGCGCCAGCAGCTCCAGGGTTAACACTGAAGCTTTCTTT,CASSSRVNTEAFF
-,TRBJ2-3,TRBV14,-,TGTGCCAGCAGCCAGGTCCGGGACACATACACAGATACGCAGTATTTT,CASSQVRDTYTDTQYF
-,TRBJ2-7,TRBV23-1,-,TGCGCCAGCAAAGACGAACCTACAGGGTCAGAAGCCTACGAGCAGTACTTC,CASKDEPTGSEAYEQYF
TRBD2,TRBJ2-7,TRBV19,-,TGTGCCAGTAGTAAGGGACTAGCGTCGATCCGATACGAGCAGTACTTC,CASSKGLASIRYEQYF
TRBD2,TRBJ2-3,TRBV4-2,-,TGTGCCAGCAGCCAAGATAAGAAGGGACTAGCGGGAGGTTACGACACAGATACGCAGTATTTT,CASSQDKKGLAGGYDTDTQYF
-,TRBJ2-5,TRBV7-8,-,TGTGCCAGCAGCTCGGACAGTCGCCAAGAGACCCAGTACTTC,CASSSDSRQETQYF
-,TRBJ1-6,TRBV7-9,-,TGTGCCAGCAGCCGGACCAAAGCCGGGGGATCACCCCTCCACTTT,CASSRTKAGGSPLHF
-,TRBJ1-1,TRBV11-1,-,TGTGCCAGCAGCTTAGCGCAGGGTTCGGGCACTGAAGCTTTCTTT,CASSLAQGSGTEAFF
TRBD1,TRBJ1-6,TRBV5-1,-,TGCGCCAGCAGCATGGGACAGATCAATTCACCCCTCCACTTT,CASSMGQINSPLHF
TRBD2,TRBJ2-1,TRBV19,once,TGTGCCAGTGTAGGACTAGCGGGAGCAGGAGCCCCCTACAATGAGCAGTTCTTC,CASVGLAGAGAPYNEQFF
TRBD1,TRBJ2-5,TRBV2,-,TGTGCCAGCAGTGAACCGGGACAGGGGGTAATCAGGGAGACCCAGTACTTC,CASSEPGQGVIRETQYF
-,TRBJ1-5,TRBV19,-,TGTGCCAGTAGGCGGGACGGGGGGAAGTATAGCAATCAGCCCCAGCATTTT,CASRRDGGKYSNQPQHF
-,TRBJ2-3,TRBV5-1,-,TGCGCCAGCAGCTCGACAGGTTCGAGCACAGATACGCAGTATTTT,CASSSTGSSTDTQYF
TRBD2,TRBJ2-2,TRBV10-3,-,TGTGCCATCAGGCTCCCGGGACTAGCGTCTGCCGGGGAGCTGTTTTTT,CAIRLPGLASAGELFF
-,TRBJ1-1,TRBV5-6,-,TGTGCCAGCAGCCAACTCAGGGATGCTTTCTTT,CASSQLRDAFF
TRBD2,TRBJ2-1,TRBV27,-,TGTGCCAGCTTAGGACTAGCGGGGTCCAGGGAGCAGTTCTTC,CASLGLAGSREQFF
-,TRBJ1-5,TRBV25-1,-,TGTGCCAGCAGTAGGGGGAGTTCTCAGCCCCAGCATTTT,CASSRGSSQPQHF
TRBD1,TRBJ1-2,TRBV2,-,TGTGCCAGCAGTCCGACAGGGGACCATGGCTACACCTTC,CASSPTGDHGYTF
-,TRBJ2-7,TRBV6-1,-,TGTGCCAGCAGTGTGCAGGGGCCCTCCTACGAGCAGTACTTC,CASSVQGPSYEQYF
TRBD1,TRBJ2-7,TRBV28,-,TGTGCCAGCAGACGACAGGGCTACGAGCAGTACTTC,CASRRQGYEQYF
TRBD2,TRBJ2-1,TRBV28,once,TGTGCCAGCAGTCCCATGGGACTAGCGGGGGGGAATGAGCAGTTCTTC,CASSPMGLAGGNEQFF
-,TRBJ2-5,TRBV6-5,-,TGTGCCAGCAGCACGGACAGTTCTCAAGAGACCCAGTACTTC,CASSTDSSQETQYF
TRBD1,TRBJ1-5,TRBV27,-,TGTGCCAGCAGCTCTGACAGGGGGCTCAATCAGCCCCAGCATTTT,CASSSDRGLNQPQHF
-,TRBJ2-3,TRBV9,once,TGTGCCAGCAGCCCCGGGGGAGGCACAGATACGCAGTATTTT,CASSPGGGTDTQYF
-,TRBJ1-1,TRBV5-1,-,TGCGCCAGCAGCCCCCTATCGGGGAACACTGAAGCTTTCTTT,CASSPLSGNTEAFF
TRBD2,TRBJ2-1,TRBV5-6,-,TGTGCCAGCAGCTTGGGGACTAGCGGGATTGGTGAGCAGTTCTTC,CASSLGTSGIGEQFF